Each of the 3 T cell receptor beta chains below was sequenced from the same sample in a study of response to subunit inactivated influenza vaccine. TCRdb reprocessed the RT-PCR reads with MiXCR, giving one entry per CDR3 protein. This table has roughly 570,000 distinct CDR3 sequences, about an eighth appearing once. Sequenced material: PBMCs from blood, taken 45 days after vaccination. These receptors originate from a man aged 50-59 years who received an inactivated influenza vaccine.

This clonotype was counted only a few times. The chain recombines TRBV5-1 with TRBJ1-6; TRBD1 matches at 7 bases. The trim removed 4 bases at V and 8 bases at J, leaving 6 bases unmatched. There are 14 residues in the CDR3. The germline gives CDR1 SGHRS, CDR2 YFSETQ. The CDR3 sequence: CASSGARGDSPLHF. The DNA for the CDR3 is TGCGCCAGCAGCGGGGCCAGGGGGGATTCACCCCTCCACTTT.

This clonotype was seen more than once but under ten times. This chain connects TRBV7-2 to TRBJ1-4; weak D call: TRBD1 (5 bases). The germline V gene encodes CDR1 SGHTA and CDR2 FQGNSA. The CDR3 is 13 residues long. V dropped 3 bases and J dropped 4 bases, with 6 bases sitting between them. In nucleotides, the CDR3 is TGTGCCAGCAGCTTGGGGGGTAATGAAAAACTGTTTTTT. This codes for CASSLGGNEKLFF.

The rearrangement links TRBV7-2 to TRBJ1-2, with D tentatively TRBD1 (5 bases). Germline CDR1 SGHTA, CDR2 FQGNSA. This CDR3 has 15 amino acids. V lost 0 bases and J lost 3, with 11 bases in between. The CDR3 is CASSLAGGTYYGYTF. In nucleotides, the CDR3 is TGTGCCAGCAGCTTAGCGGGGGGTACCTACTATGGCTACACCTTC.